These 21 T cell receptor beta chains share one sample of origin, sequenced in a study of T cells after yellow fever vaccination. Each CDR3 protein gets one entry after TCRdb re-called the 5' RACE reads with MiXCR. The sample lists just under 600,000 distinct CDR3 sequences, roughly 13% occurring once. The material sequenced was PBMCs, taken on the day of the yellow fever booster vaccination. The receptors originated from a man under 40 who received the YFV17D yellow fever vaccine.

The chain is built from TRBV7-2 and TRBJ2-3; tentative D call: TRBD2 (6 bases). This CDR3 has 14 residues. V was shortened by 5 bases and J by 5 bases, with 14 bases between the two germline ends. From germline, CDR1 is SGHTA and CDR2 FQGNSA. CDR3 region: CASSPPLAKDTQYF. CDR3 coding DNA: TGTGCCAGCAGCCCCCCGCTAGCGAAAGATACGCAGTATTTT.

This rearrangement joins TRBV27 to TRBJ1-1; 7 nucleotides line up with TRBD1. Germline V CDR1 and CDR2: MNHEY, SMNVEV (reference sequence). This CDR3 comprises 13 residues. V was clipped by 2 bases and J by 7 bases; unmatched bases: 4. The CDR3 coding sequence is TGTGCCAGCAGTTTAGGAGGGGGCATTGAAGCTTTCTTT. Translation: CASSLGGGIEAFF.

The gene calls are TRBV30 and TRBJ2-1, with 7 bases aligning to TRBD2. Germline CDR1 reads GTSNPN; CDR2 reads SVGIG (reference sequence). The CDR3 loop spans 13 amino acids. The trim removed 8 bases at V and 10 bases at J, leaving 14 bases unmatched. The CDR3 nucleotides read TGTGCCGGGGCTCCGGGGGGTTCTCGGGAGCAGTTCTTC. Translating gives CAGAPGGSREQFF.

The rearrangement uses TRBV5-8 and TRBJ1-5; TRBD1 might be the D (6 bases). CDR1 is SGHTS and CDR2 is YDEGEE in the germline V gene. Trimming left V 1 base short and J 7 bases short, with 12 bases between. The CDR3 runs to 14 residues. The CDR3 nucleotides read TGTGCCAGCAGCTTGAGGGGGAGGGGACAGCCCCAGCATTTT. It specifies CASSLRGRGQPQHF.

This clonotype was observed a handful of times. The V and J genes are TRBV6-6 and TRBJ2-1, with TRBD2 identical over 10 bases. V shed 11 bases, J shed 9 bases, and the junction held 10 bases outside the gene matches. The CDR3 length is 13 residues. The germline V gene encodes CDR1 MNHNY and CDR2 SVGAGI (reference sequence). Here the CDR3 reads CASSASGSTEQFF. In nucleotides, the CDR3 is TGTGCCTCCAGCGCTAGCGGGAGTACTGAGCAGTTCTTC.

This clonotype occurred a few times. The J gene is TRBJ2-2, the V gene TRBV7-8, with a tentative D call TRBD1 (6 bases). The V gene lost 8 bases and the J gene lost 3 bases, with 16 bases spanning the gap. This CDR3 comprises 15 residues. Germline CDR1 reads SGHVS; CDR2 reads FQNEAQ. The CDR3 spells CASALTGSHTGELFF. The CDR3 DNA sequence: TGTGCCAGCGCCTTGACAGGATCCCACACCGGGGAGCTGTTTTTT.

This clonotype turned up a few times. The J gene is TRBJ2-5, the V gene TRBV19; D may be TRBD2 (5 bases). The V and J ends lost 3 bases and 2 bases respectively, with 13 bases between them. This CDR3 is 15 amino acids long. The germline CDR1 and CDR2 sequences are LNHDA and SQIVND (reference sequence). This chain's CDR3 is CASSILVRDQETQYF. The DNA of the CDR3 is TGTGCCAGTAGTATCTTGGTCCGGGATCAAGAGACCCAGTACTTC.

There are a few counts of this clonotype. The chain carries TRBV20-1 and TRBJ2-5; TRBD2 agrees at 13 bases. J was trimmed by 5 bases and V by 6 bases; bases with no gene match: 9. Germline loops: CDR1 DFQATT, CDR2 SNEGSKA (reference sequence). The CDR3 runs 15 residues. The CDR3 sequence: CSAAVLAGGRETQYF. CDR3 bases: TGCAGTGCCGCCGTACTAGCGGGAGGGAGGGAGACCCAGTACTTC.

The chain links TRBV24-1 to TRBJ2-2; no reliable D call. CDR3 size: 15 residues. The germline V gene encodes CDR1 KGHDR and CDR2 SFDVKD. V lost 3 bases, J lost 3 bases, and 10 bases lay in between. CDR3: CATSDGRTHTGELFF. As DNA, the CDR3 is TGTGCCACCAGTGATGGTCGGACCCACACCGGGGAGCTGTTTTTT.

This clonotype has a handful of counts. This chain uses TRBV15 with TRBJ2-7; 9 bases agree with TRBD2. Germline V gives CDR1 LNHNV, CDR2 YYDKDF (reference sequence). The CDR3 extends over 15 amino acids. The V gene end was trimmed by 1 base and the J gene end by 2 bases; junction bases not matched to a gene: 3. As DNA, the CDR3 is TGTGCCACCAGCAGAGTGGCGGGAGGGCCCTACGAGCAGTACTTC. Amino acids: CATSRVAGGPYEQYF.

The chain has TRBV9 and TRBJ2-1, with 8 bases lining up with TRBD1. This CDR3 comprises 15 residues. Trimming cost V 1 base and J 4 bases; bases outside gene matches: 4. Looked up from germline, CDR1 is SGDLS and CDR2 is YYNGEE. The CDR3 DNA reads TGTGCCAGCAGCGTACAGGACAGGGTGTACAATGAGCAGTTCTTC. Translating it yields CASSVQDRVYNEQFF.

The chain employs TRBV11-2 and TRBJ2-1, with TRBD2 identical over 13 bases. The CDR3 runs to 16 residues. Looked up from germline, CDR1 is SGHAT and CDR2 is FQNNGV. J gave up 8 bases and V 5 bases, and 9 bases lay outside the gene matches. CDR3 bases: TGTGCCAGCAGCACGACTAGCGGGAGGCTCCATGATGAGCAGTTCTTC. This gives the protein CASSTTSGRLHDEQFF.

This clonotype has more than one count but fewer than ten. The chain uses TRBV5-5 and TRBJ2-7; TRBD2 aligns across 9 bases. The CDR3 is 14 amino acids. Germline lookup yields CDR1 SGHKS and CDR2 YYEKEE (reference sequence). V gave up 4 bases and J gave up 4 bases; unmatched junction bases: 6. The DNA of the CDR3 is TGTGCCAGCAGCATAGCGGGAGATGATTACGAGCAGTACTTC. The encoded protein is CASSIAGDDYEQYF.

V gene TRBV3-1 combines with J gene TRBJ2-1, with D possibly TRBD2 on 6 matching bases. The CDR3 contains 16 residues. Germline V gene lookup returns CDR1 LGHDT and CDR2 YNNKEL (reference sequence). Trimming left V 5 bases short and J 4 bases short, with 18 bases between. In DNA form, the CDR3 reads TGTGCCAGCAGCGAAGGACGGACTAATTTTTACAATGAGCAGTTCTTC. It yields the protein CASSEGRTNFYNEQFF.

This chain connects TRBV30 to TRBJ1-5, with unresolved D. CDR1 and CDR2 from the germline V gene are GTSNPN and SVGIG (reference sequence). This CDR3 contains 13 residues. The V end was cut by 4 bases, the J end by 5 bases, with 12 bases between. The CDR3 region has the DNA TGTGCCTGGAATGAGGGAGATTATCAGCCCCAGCATTTT. Translation: CAWNEGDYQPQHF.

The genes are TRBV30 and TRBJ1-6; TRBD1 is a possible D gene (6 bases). V lost 2 bases and J 10 bases, leaving 15 bases between the germline ends. The germline V gene has CDR1 GTSNPN and CDR2 SVGIG (reference sequence). The length of the CDR3 is 14 residues. CDR3 coding DNA: TGTGCCTGGAGTTCCGGGCAGGGGTGGTCACCCCTCCACTTT. Protein product: CAWSSGQGWSPLHF.

The V gene is TRBV29-1, the J gene TRBJ2-7; 9 nucleotides align to TRBD1. The J segment lost 2 bases and the V segment lost 3 bases, leaving 14 bases of the junction unmatched. Per germline, CDR1 SQVTM and CDR2 ANQGSEA. The CDR3 runs 17 residues. The CDR3 nucleotides read TGCAGCGTTGAGGGGCTCCGGTCCGGGACAGGGACCTACGAGCAGTACTTC. This sequence encodes CSVEGLRSGTGTYEQYF.

This clonotype turned up a few times. The V and J genes are TRBV20-1 and TRBJ2-5; D is unclear. V was trimmed by 6 bases and J by 4 bases, leaving 12 bases between them. Germline-derived CDR1 and CDR2 are DFQATT and SNEGSKA (reference sequence). This CDR3 is 12 amino acids long. Here the CDR3 reads CSATGSRETQYF. In DNA form, the CDR3 reads TGCAGTGCCACCGGGTCCCGAGAGACCCAGTACTTC.

The chain carries TRBV7-2 and TRBJ2-1, with TRBD2 as a possible D gene (5 bases). The V end lost 0 bases, the J end lost 7 bases, and 16 bases lay between the germline ends. The CDR3 loop spans 16 amino acids. Germline assignment: CDR1 SGHTA and CDR2 FQGNSA. The CDR3 loop is CASSLAGVGVGNEQFF. The CDR3, as DNA: TGTGCCAGCAGCTTAGCGGGTGTCGGGGTCGGGAATGAGCAGTTCTTC.

The chain uses TRBV4-1 and TRBJ1-6; D is perhaps TRBD1 (5 bases). The germline gives CDR1 MGHRA, CDR2 YSYEKL. The CDR3 is 15 amino acids. The V gene lost 3 bases and the J gene lost 5 bases, with 11 bases spanning the gap. The CDR3 coding sequence is TGCGCCAGCAGCCAGGTACAGGACCATAATTCACCCCTCCACTTT. Protein: CASSQVQDHNSPLHF.

This clonotype was observed a handful of times. The J gene is TRBJ2-1, the V gene TRBV5-1; weak D call: TRBD2 (6 bases). Trimming took off 0 bases at V and 2 bases at J, with 12 bases between the two ends. Germline assignment: CDR1 SGHRS and CDR2 YFSETQ. This CDR3 has 16 residues. Written as DNA, the CDR3 is TGCGCCAGCAGCTTGGCCGGAGGGAGCACCTACAATGAGCAGTTCTTC. This translates into CASSLAGGSTYNEQFF.